Shown below are 26 T cell receptor beta chains from a single sample sequenced in a study of CD8 T cells in Susac syndrome. RNA amounts of 0.5 to 1 ug underwent reverse transcription with random hexamers. TCRdb ran MiXCR on the immunoSEQ multiplex PCR reads and lists one entry per CDR3 protein. The sample consists of under 350,000 distinct CDR3 sequences, about 91% of them appearing once. Sequencing was carried out using CD4+ T cells from PBMCs. The receptor source for this set is a human donor with multiple sclerosis.

This chain joins TRBV7-2 and TRBJ2-3; maybe TRBD2 (6 bases). The CDR3 spans 15 residues. Germline-derived CDR1 and CDR2 are SGHTA and FQGNSA. With 5 bases removed from V and 0 bases from J, the gap between germline ends came to 12 bases. As DNA, the CDR3 is TGTGCCAGCAGCCCGGAGGGACTCAGCACAGATACGCAGTATTTT. It yields the protein CASSPEGLSTDTQYF. Combining the CDR3 with reference TRBV7-2 and TRBJ2-3 gives the whole variable domain GAGVSQSPSNKVTEKGKDVELRCDPISGHTALYWYRQSLGQGLEFLIYFQGNSAPDKSGLPSDRFSAERTGGSVSTLTIQRTQQEDSAVYLCASSPEGLSTDTQYFGPGTRLTVL.

This CDR3 is CASSQDPRLAGHIYEQYF. CDR3 bases: TGTGCCAGCAGCCAAGATCCCCGACTAGCGGGTCACATATACGAGCAGTACTTC. The chain uses TRBV3-1 and TRBJ2-7, with 10 bases aligning to TRBD2. The CDR3 contains 18 residues. Germline-derived CDR1 and CDR2 are LGHDT and YNNKEL (reference sequence). The V and J ends lost 0 bases and 4 bases, in that order; junction bases with no gene match: 12.

The CDR3 protein is CSVVTSQETQYF. The CDR3 DNA follows: TGCAGCGTTGTGACTAGCCAAGAGACCCAGTACTTC. The chain links TRBV29-1 to TRBJ2-5, with D possibly TRBD2 on 6 matching bases. The ends were cut back, 4 bases at V and 1 base at J, with 7 bases in the middle. This CDR3 contains 12 residues. Germline-derived CDR1 and CDR2 are SQVTM and ANQGSEA.

The chain employs TRBV20-1 and TRBJ1-5, with 7 positions matching TRBD1. With V trimmed by 3 bases and J by 7 bases, 9 bases remained unmatched. Germline V lookup: CDR1 DFQATT, CDR2 SNEGSKA (reference sequence). The CDR3 covers 14 residues. As DNA, the CDR3 is TGCAGTGCTAGCCAAACAGGGGTTGGGCAGCCCCAGCATTTT. Its protein is CSASQTGVGQPQHF.

The chain carries TRBV5-1 and TRBJ2-7; a possible D gene is TRBD2 (6 bases). This CDR3 is 19 amino acids long. V was trimmed by 0 bases and J by 0 bases, leaving 22 bases between them. CDR1 is SGHRS and CDR2 is YFSETQ in the germline V gene. CDR3 sequence: CASSLEPPVWRGPSYEQYF. For the CDR3, the DNA is TGCGCCAGCAGCTTGGAACCTCCGGTATGGCGGGGCCCCTCCTACGAGCAGTACTTC.

The chain combines TRBV5-5 with TRBJ1-6, with TRBD1 matching over 8 bases. Germline V gives CDR1 SGHKS, CDR2 YYEKEE (reference sequence). J gave up 6 bases and V 1 base, and 6 bases lay outside the gene matches. This CDR3 is 16 amino acids long. CDR3 sequence: CASSLRGTGSNSPLHF. CDR3 sequence (DNA): TGTGCCAGCAGCTTGAGAGGGACAGGTTCTAATTCACCCCTCCACTTT.

The chain combines TRBV19 with TRBJ2-3; weak D call: TRBD2 (6 bases). Per germline, CDR1 LNHDA and CDR2 SQIVND (reference sequence). The CDR3 has 18 amino acids. The ends were cut back, 5 bases at V and 0 bases at J, with 21 bases in the middle. CDR3: CASSPRGSGVASTDTQYF. The CDR3 region has the DNA TGTGCCAGTAGTCCCCGGGGTAGCGGAGTTGCTAGCACAGATACGCAGTATTTT. The full variable domain, its missing parts supplied by reference TRBV19 and TRBJ2-3, is DGGITQSPKYLFRKEGQNVTLSCEQNLNHDAMYWYRQDPGQGLRLIYYSQIVNDFQKGDIAEGYSVSREKKESFPLTVTSAQKNPTAFYLCASSPRGSGVASTDTQYFGPGTRLTVL.

The chain combines TRBV20-1 with TRBJ2-3; 8 nucleotides align to TRBD2. This CDR3 has 16 amino acids. J lost 5 bases, V lost 4 bases, and 14 bases had no gene match. Germline V gives CDR1 DFQATT, CDR2 SNEGSKA (reference sequence). CDR3 nucleotide sequence: TGCAGTGCTACCCCCCCGGGGACTAGTCCTGTAGATACGCAGTATTTT. This sequence encodes CSATPPGTSPVDTQYF.

This clonotype was found once. The rearrangement uses TRBV3-1 and TRBJ2-3, with TRBD2 identical over 14 bases. Unmatched junction bases numbered 5, after V lost 1 base and J lost 5 bases. The CDR3 consists of 17 residues. The V gene's germline CDR1 is LGHDT and CDR2 YNNKEL (reference sequence). CDR3 sequence reads: CASSQGLAGGQGDTQYF. The CDR3 nucleotides read TGTGCCAGCAGCCAAGGACTAGCGGGGGGGCAGGGAGATACGCAGTATTTT.

This clonotype was counted once. The chain recombines TRBV20-1 with TRBJ2-3; D call uncertain. The V gene lost 3 bases and the J gene lost 2 bases, with 15 bases spanning the gap. Germline values: CDR1 DFQATT, CDR2 SNEGSKA (reference sequence). The CDR3 spans 15 residues. DNA for the CDR3: TGCAGTGCTAGGGGCCACTTAGGGATCACAGATACGCAGTATTTT. It is translated as CSARGHLGITDTQYF.

J is TRBJ2-5 and V is TRBV3-1; D perhaps matches TRBD1 (5 bases). Germline assignment: CDR1 LGHDT and CDR2 YNNKEL (reference sequence). V lost 2 bases to trimming and J lost 2 bases, with 9 bases between them. This CDR3 region has 14 residues. The CDR3 loop is CASSQLGAQETQYF. Written as DNA, the CDR3 is TGTGCCAGCAGCCAACTAGGGGCTCAAGAGACCCAGTACTTC.

This clonotype was found once. The chain employs TRBV30 and TRBJ2-1; 11 nucleotides match TRBD2. Germline CDR1 GTSNPN, CDR2 SVGIG (reference sequence). There are 15 residues in the CDR3. V was pared by 5 bases and J by 9 bases, with 12 bases of the junction left unmatched. CDR3 amino acids: CAWEILAGGPGEQFF. CDR3 in DNA: TGTGCCTGGGAAATTTTAGCGGGGGGGCCGGGTGAGCAGTTCTTC. Based on the CDR3 plus reference TRBV30 and TRBJ2-1, the full variable domain is SQTIHQWPATLVQPVGSPLSLECTVEGTSNPNLYWYRQAAGRGLQLLFYSVGIGQISSEVPQNLSASRPQDRQFILSSKKLLLSDSGFYLCAWEILAGGPGEQFFGPGTRLTVL.

This chain connects TRBV25-1 to TRBJ2-1; 9 bases agree with TRBD2. Germline CDR1 MGHDK, CDR2 SYGVNS. The ends lost 5 bases at V and 6 bases at J; junction bases unmatched: 8. The CDR3 consists of 15 residues. The CDR3 sequence: CASSTPGTSSNEQFF. CDR3 bases: TGTGCCAGCAGTACCCCCGGGACTAGCTCCAATGAGCAGTTCTTC. The entire variable domain, with the rest obtained from reference TRBV25-1 and TRBJ2-1, is as follows: EADIYQTPRYLVIGTGKKITLECSQTMGHDKMYWYQQDPGMELHLIHYSYGVNSTEKGDLSSESTVSRIRTEHFPLTLESARPSHTSQYLCASSTPGTSSNEQFFGPGTRLTVL.

This chain links TRBV6-2 or TRBV6-3 with TRBJ1-1, with 8 bases aligning to TRBD1. V dropped 10 bases and J dropped 10; count of bases not matched to a gene: 14. CDR1 and CDR2 from the germline V gene are MNHEY and SVGEGT. The CDR3 loop spans 13 amino acids. The DNA for the CDR3 is TGTGCCACCGCGCCAACCAGGGGGCGAGGAGCTTTCTTT. Translated, it gives CATAPTRGRGAFF.

The CDR3 sequence is CATSALGQAQSGDTQYF. Written as DNA, the CDR3 is TGTGCCACCAGTGCCCTAGGACAAGCCCAAAGCGGAGATACGCAGTATTTT. The J gene is TRBJ2-3, the V gene TRBV24-1; D is possibly TRBD1 or TRBD2 (5 bases each). Germline CDR1 KGHDR, CDR2 SFDVKD. Trimming stripped 5 bases from V and 5 bases from J, with 22 bases between. The CDR3 is 17 amino acids.

This clonotype has just a few counts. The CDR3 loop is CASSPSGQYQETQYF. CDR3 in DNA: TGTGCCAGCAGCCCTTCTGGACAGTACCAAGAGACCCAGTACTTC. This chain connects TRBV12-3 or TRBV12-4 to TRBJ2-5, with a weak D call TRBD1 (6 bases). Trimming removed 6 bases from V and 0 bases from J, with 14 bases in between. The CDR3 loop spans 15 amino acids.

The gene calls are TRBV2 and TRBJ1-2, with TRBD1 matching 7 bases. Germline CDR1 SNHLY, CDR2 FYNNEI. The CDR3 totals 15 residues. V shed 6 bases and J 2 bases; nucleotides not matched to a gene: 9. The CDR3 nucleotides read TGTGCCAGCAGATCCGACAGGGCGCTGAACTATGGCTACACCTTC. It translates to CASRSDRALNYGYTF.

The genes are TRBV5-1 and TRBJ1-3; no clear D. Trimming shortened V by 4 bases and J by 4 bases, and 12 bases separated the two germline ends. Germline V CDR1 and CDR2: SGHRS, YFSETQ. The CDR3 has 14 residues. CDR3: CASSDGPGGNTIYF. In nucleotides, the CDR3 is TGCGCCAGCAGCGACGGACCCGGGGGAAACACCATATATTTT.

The CDR3 DNA follows: TGTGCCAGTAGTTCCGCGGGAAACAGGGGCCGTGAGCAGTTCTTC. It specifies CASSSAGNRGREQFF. The chain carries TRBV19 and TRBJ2-1, with a weak D call TRBD1 (7 bases). CDR3 length: 15 residues. CDR1 is LNHDA and CDR2 is SQIVND in the germline V gene (reference sequence). V lost 5 bases and J lost 9, with 20 bases in between.

This chain uses TRBV27 with TRBJ1-5; weak D call: TRBD1 (5 bases). The germline CDR1 and CDR2 sequences are MNHEY and SMNVEV (reference sequence). This CDR3 has 17 residues. Trimming pared 5 bases from V and 4 bases from J, leaving 21 bases between. For the CDR3, the DNA is TGTGCCAGCAGTCGGACAAGAGCAGCACCAACGAATCAGCCCCAGCATTTT. It is translated as CASSRTRAAPTNQPQHF.

This sequence joins TRBV29-1 and TRBJ2-3, with 8 positions matching TRBD1. From germline, CDR1 is SQVTM and CDR2 ANQGSEA. V dropped 7 bases and J dropped 1; count of bases not matched to a gene: 4. This CDR3 has 13 residues. This CDR3 reads CSAGQGGTDTQYF. The CDR3 DNA sequence: TGCAGCGCCGGACAGGGAGGCACAGATACGCAGTATTTT.

In this sample, this clonotype turned up a few times. The chain links TRBV2 to TRBJ1-2, with TRBD1 matching over 7 bases. V lost 4 bases and J lost 4; bases outside the gene matches: 3. The CDR3 totals 13 residues. CDR1 SNHLY and CDR2 FYNNEI come from the germline V gene. The CDR3 reads CASSGDRVYGYTF. The CDR3 DNA is TGTGCCAGCAGTGGAGACAGGGTCTATGGCTACACCTTC.

The chain employs TRBV4-3 and TRBJ1-3, with D possibly TRBD1 on 5 matching bases. CDR1 LGHNA and CDR2 YSLEER come from the germline V gene. This CDR3 contains 14 residues. The ends were cut back, 1 base at V and 3 bases at J, with 7 bases in the middle. The CDR3 loop reads CASSQVTDGNTIYF. The CDR3 region has the DNA TGCGCCAGCAGCCAAGTGACAGATGGAAACACCATATATTTT.

V and J are TRBV29-1 and TRBJ2-5, with 9 bases identical to TRBD2. This CDR3 contains 14 residues. With 4 bases clipped from V and 5 bases from J, the junction kept 8 bases outside the gene matches. From germline, CDR1 is SQVTM and CDR2 ANQGSEA. CDR3 in DNA: TGCAGCGTTGTGAGGCGGGGGGGCCACGAGACCCAGTACTTC. This gives the protein CSVVRRGGHETQYF.

The J gene is TRBJ2-7, the V gene TRBV19, with 10 bases fitting TRBD2. The length of the CDR3 is 15 residues. Unmatched junction bases numbered 13, after V lost 7 bases and J lost 7 bases. Germline V lookup: CDR1 LNHDA, CDR2 SQIVND (reference sequence). The CDR3 DNA follows: TGTGCCAGTACCCCCCTAGCGGGAGCAGGAGGGGAGCAGTACTTC. It yields the protein CASTPLAGAGGEQYF.

This clonotype was found once. The chain employs TRBV7-2 and TRBJ2-1; 8 nucleotides agree with TRBD2. The CDR3 is 15 residues long. The germline V gene has CDR1 SGHTA and CDR2 FQGNSA. V dropped 0 bases and J dropped 9; count of bases not matched to a gene: 7. CDR3 residues: CASSLAQRERTEQFF. DNA for the CDR3: TGTGCCAGCAGCTTAGCCCAGCGGGAGAGAACTGAGCAGTTCTTC.